The 31 T cell receptor beta chains listed next were all sequenced from one sample in a study of blood T cell repertoires in COVID-19. Some clones are missing from TCRdb's copy, which holds only in-frame ones; the method was immunoSEQ multiplex PCR. The table lists about 210,000 clones, around 85% of them singletons, with about 2.4% in the top ten. Sequencing input: peripheral blood. The receptors originated from a woman in her 70s with COVID-19, enrolled during active disease.

This chain connects TRBV5-1 to TRBJ1-2, with 8 positions matching TRBD1. The V and J ends lost 0 bases and 7 bases, in that order; junction bases with no gene match: 2. The germline CDR1 and CDR2 sequences are SGHRS and YFSETQ. The CDR3 contains 13 residues. CDR3: CASSLATGGGYTF. The CDR3 nucleotides read TGCGCCAGCAGCTTGGCCACAGGGGGTGGCTACACCTTC.

This chain connects TRBV6-4 to TRBJ1-1, with 8 bases aligning to TRBD1. Losses at the gene ends were 3 bases for V and 8 bases for J; bases not matched to a gene: 5. Germline CDR1 and CDR2: MRHNA and SNTAGT. The CDR3 extends over 13 amino acids. The CDR3 DNA follows: TGTGCCAGCAGTGAGGACAGGGTTTCAGAAGCTTTCTTT. Protein product: CASSEDRVSEAFF.

The chain employs TRBV7-8 and TRBJ2-5, with TRBD2 matching 8 bases. The germline V gene encodes CDR1 SGHVS and CDR2 FQNEAQ. This CDR3 is built from 16 residues. V trimming: 1 base; J trimming: 3 bases; junction bases outside the gene matches: 7. DNA of the CDR3: TGTGCCAGCAGCTTAGTAGGGCGGGAGGCTGAAGAGACCCAGTACTTC. Its protein is CASSLVGREAEETQYF.

The rearrangement uses TRBV29-1 and TRBJ2-1, with 13 nucleotides matching TRBD2. Per germline, CDR1 SQVTM and CDR2 ANQGSEA. This CDR3 has 16 amino acids. V trimming: 6 bases; J trimming: 4 bases; junction bases outside the gene matches: 9. CDR3 bases: TGCAGCGTGGAATATCAGACTAGCGGGAGGTACAATGAGCAGTTCTTC. Translating it yields CSVEYQTSGRYNEQFF.

This chain connects TRBV19 to TRBJ1-6; possibly TRBD1 for D (6 bases). V was trimmed by 3 bases and J by 9 bases, leaving 15 bases between them. The CDR3 is 15 residues long. Germline V gene lookup returns CDR1 LNHDA and CDR2 SQIVND (reference sequence). The CDR3 protein is CASSMAGGAGSPLHF. The CDR3 DNA follows: TGTGCCAGTAGTATGGCGGGGGGGGCTGGTTCACCCCTCCACTTT.

The rearrangement links TRBV7-2 to TRBJ2-2; 7 bases are shared with TRBD1. The V segment lost 4 bases and the J segment 5 bases; nucleotides outside the gene matches: 7. CDR3 length: 15 residues. Germline loops: CDR1 SGHTA, CDR2 FQGNSA. CDR3 DNA sequence: TGTGCCAGCAGCTCCAGACAGGGCCGGACCGGGGAGCTGTTTTTT. Translating it yields CASSSRQGRTGELFF.

V gene TRBV19 combines with J gene TRBJ1-5; D unresolved. This CDR3 contains 17 residues. Germline V gene data show CDR1 as LNHDA and CDR2 as SQIVND (reference sequence). Trimming took off 1 base at V and 0 bases at J, with 13 bases between the two ends. CDR3 DNA sequence: TGTGCCAGTAGTATAGGGGAGGACTGGATTAGCAATCAGCCCCAGCATTTT. It encodes CASSIGEDWISNQPQHF.

The genes are TRBV13 and TRBJ2-5; TRBD2 aligns across 7 bases. V was clipped by 6 bases and J by 5 bases; unmatched bases: 15. Germline CDR1 PRHDT, CDR2 FYEKMQ (reference sequence). This CDR3 spans 16 amino acids. The CDR3 reads CASSYLREFGRETQYF. Written as DNA, the CDR3 is TGTGCCAGCAGTTACCTGCGGGAGTTCGGACGGGAGACCCAGTACTTC.

The rearrangement uses TRBV6-6 and TRBJ1-2, with TRBD1 as a possible D gene (6 bases). This CDR3 region has 14 residues. Trimming took off 6 bases at V and 1 base at J, with 12 bases between the two ends. Germline V CDR1 and CDR2: MNHNY, SVGAGI (reference sequence). The CDR3 reads CASRGTGLNYGYTF. Here the CDR3 DNA reads TGTGCCAGCAGGGGTACAGGGCTTAACTATGGCTACACCTTC.

The chain carries TRBV5-8 and TRBJ1-5; tentative D call: TRBD1 (5 bases). CDR1 SGHTS and CDR2 YDEGEE come from the germline V gene. This CDR3 has 15 amino acids. The V end was cut by 6 bases, the J end by 5 bases, with 18 bases between. Here the CDR3 DNA reads TGTGCCAGCAACCCCAACCGGCAGGGATATCAGCCCCAGCATTTT. Protein sequence: CASNPNRQGYQPQHF.

This CDR3 reads CASSLRAGKNTEAFF. For the CDR3, the DNA is TGTGCCAGCAGCCTGAGGGCAGGAAAGAACACTGAAGCTTTCTTT. J is TRBJ1-1 and V is TRBV7-9; D gene ambiguous. The CDR3 runs to 15 residues. The V and J ends lost 5 bases and 1 base respectively, with 14 bases between them. The V gene's germline CDR1 is SEHNR and CDR2 FQNEAQ (reference sequence).

This clone has more than one count but fewer than ten. The rearrangement joins TRBV11-2 to TRBJ2-1; 9 nucleotides match TRBD2. The CDR3 is 15 residues long. The J segment lost 7 bases and the V segment lost 5 bases, leaving 9 bases of the junction unmatched. Germline V gives CDR1 SGHAT, CDR2 FQNNGV. The CDR3: CASSASLREGNEQFF. Here the CDR3 DNA reads TGTGCCAGCAGCGCCTCTCTGCGGGAGGGAAATGAGCAGTTCTTC.

This clone is a singleton in its sample. This sequence joins TRBV6-2 or TRBV6-3 and TRBJ1-5; D gene ambiguous. The CDR3 is made up of 11 amino acids. The germline V gene encodes CDR1 MNHEY and CDR2 SVGEGT. With 6 bases removed from V and 11 bases from J, the gap between germline ends came to 11 bases. The CDR3 protein is CASSPGVTQHF. CDR3 DNA: TGTGCCAGCAGCCCCGGGGTCACCCAGCATTTT.

The chain's CDR3 is CASSDANRGNYGYTF. As DNA, the CDR3 is TGTGCCAGCAGCGACGCAAACAGGGGTAACTATGGCTACACCTTC. This rearrangement joins TRBV9 to TRBJ1-2, with 7 bases matching TRBD1. Germline CDR1 reads SGDLS; CDR2 reads YYNGEE. Losses at the gene ends were 3 bases for V and 1 base for J; bases not matched to a gene: 6. This CDR3 has 15 amino acids.

The chain carries TRBV6-5 and TRBJ1-5; 8 bases map to TRBD1. The CDR3 contains 14 residues. CDR1 MNHEY and CDR2 SVGAGI come from the germline V gene. V trimming: 6 bases; J trimming: 6 bases; junction bases outside the gene matches: 7. The DNA of the CDR3 is TGTGCCAGCAGGGCGACAGGGGTAGCTCAGCCCCAGCATTTT. It encodes CASRATGVAQPQHF.

The chain is built from TRBV5-5 and TRBJ1-2, with D hard to call. Germline loops: CDR1 SGHKS, CDR2 YYEKEE (reference sequence). Trimming took off 4 bases at V and 5 bases at J, with 15 bases between the two ends. This CDR3 has 14 residues. The CDR3 reads CASSNRRASYGYTF. Written as DNA, the CDR3 is TGTGCCAGCAGCAACCGGAGGGCGTCATATGGCTACACCTTC.

Points on this clone: In the same sample, other DNA sequences code for this CDR3. Here the CDR3 DNA reads TGTGCCAGCAGCTTAAGACTAGCGGGTTACGAGCAGTACTTC. This codes for CASSLRLAGYEQYF. This chain uses TRBV7-2 with TRBJ2-7, with 10 bases matching TRBD2. Germline CDR1 SGHTA, CDR2 FQGNSA. Germline trimming cut 2 bases from V and 4 bases from J; bases unmatched to any gene: 2. This CDR3 comprises 14 residues.

This clone occurred once. The V and J genes are TRBV7-9 and TRBJ2-3; TRBD2 is a possible D gene (5 bases). Trimming stripped 6 bases from V and 1 base from J, with 11 bases between. The V gene's germline CDR1 is SEHNR and CDR2 FQNEAQ (reference sequence). The CDR3 is made up of 14 amino acids. CDR3: CASSLAGGTDTQYF. The CDR3 coding sequence is TGTGCCAGCAGTTTGGCCGGGGGCACAGATACGCAGTATTTT.

This chain joins TRBV30 and TRBJ1-5; TRBD1 is a possible D gene (6 bases). The CDR3 runs to 13 residues. Trimming left V 4 bases short and J 6 bases short, with 13 bases between. CDR1 is GTSNPN and CDR2 is SVGIG in the germline V gene (reference sequence). CDR3 DNA: TGTGCCTGGAATCTTGGGGGCGTTCAGCCCCAGCATTTT. This translates into CAWNLGGVQPQHF. Looking up the rest from reference TRBV30 and TRBJ1-5 gives the full variable domain: SQTIHQWPATLVQPVGSPLSLECTVEGTSNPNLYWYRQAAGRGLQLLFYSVGIGQISSEVPQNLSASRPQDRQFILSSKKLLLSDSGFYLCAWNLGGVQPQHFGDGTRLSIL.

CDR3 region: CASSRDIISYEQYF. For the CDR3, the DNA is TGTGCCAGCAGCCGGGACATCATCTCCTACGAGCAGTACTTC. The chain has TRBV7-2 and TRBJ2-7; tentatively, D is TRBD1 (6 bases). Germline V lookup: CDR1 SGHTA, CDR2 FQGNSA. The CDR3 runs to 14 residues. Trimming shortened V by 5 bases and J by 0 bases, and 11 bases separated the two germline ends.

The V gene is TRBV4-1, the J gene TRBJ2-5; tentative D call: TRBD2 (6 bases). Germline loops: CDR1 MGHRA, CDR2 YSYEKL. Trimming cost V 0 bases and J 1 base, with 15 bases left between them. The CDR3 is 17 amino acids. CDR3 sequence reads: CASSQELGEVGQETQYF. Here the CDR3 DNA reads TGCGCCAGCAGCCAAGAATTGGGGGAGGTTGGCCAAGAGACCCAGTACTTC.

The chain recombines TRBV11-2 with TRBJ2-7, with TRBD1 matching 9 bases. Germline lookup yields CDR1 SGHAT and CDR2 FQNNGV. V gave up 3 bases and J gave up 5 bases; unmatched junction bases: 14. The CDR3 is 17 amino acids. The CDR3 sequence: CASSLKAPGQGDHEQYF. CDR3 DNA sequence: TGTGCCAGCAGCTTGAAAGCCCCGGGACAGGGAGATCACGAGCAGTACTTC.

The chain couples TRBV19 to TRBJ1-1; D uncertain. Trimming left V 3 bases short and J 4 bases short, with 12 bases between. The length of the CDR3 is 14 residues. Germline V gene sequence: CDR1 LNHDA, CDR2 SQIVND (reference sequence). CDR3 coding DNA: TGTGCCAGTAGTATGGTCAGAGGATCCACTGAAGCTTTCTTT. Encoded protein: CASSMVRGSTEAFF.

This chain links TRBV5-1 with TRBJ2-3, with D possibly TRBD2 on 6 matching bases. The CDR3 runs to 16 residues. Germline V gives CDR1 SGHRS, CDR2 YFSETQ. Trimming stripped 6 bases from V and 2 bases from J, with 19 bases between. CDR3 in DNA: TGCGCCAGCACTCCTTGGTTAGCGGAGCCCACAGATACGCAGTATTTT. It translates to CASTPWLAEPTDTQYF.

The rearrangement links TRBV12-3 or TRBV12-4 to TRBJ1-2; the D is unclear. CDR3 length equals 13 residues. With 5 bases removed from V and 9 bases from J, the gap between germline ends came to 16 bases. The CDR3 spells CASSGEPRGSYTF. CDR3 DNA sequence: TGTGCCAGCAGTGGAGAACCCCGGGGTAGCTACACCTTC.

This CDR3 is CASSPGGFGANVLTF. In DNA, the CDR3 is TGTGCCAGCAGCCCGGGGGGCTTTGGGGCCAACGTCCTGACTTTC. This sequence joins TRBV7-2 and TRBJ2-6; the D gene is possibly TRBD2 (7 bases). Germline V gives CDR1 SGHTA, CDR2 FQGNSA. This CDR3 is built from 15 residues. The ends were cut back, 5 bases at V and 3 bases at J, with 11 bases in the middle.

V is TRBV2 and J is TRBJ2-7, with 7 positions matching TRBD2. This CDR3 contains 14 residues. The V and J ends lost 6 bases and 2 bases, in that order; junction bases with no gene match: 7. Germline loops: CDR1 SNHLY, CDR2 FYNNEI. The CDR3 region has the DNA TGTGCCAGCAGCGTTCTAGCGGTGGCCTACGAGCAGTACTTC. Residues: CASSVLAVAYEQYF.

CDR3: CASSVGQRNSYNEQFF. The CDR3 nucleotides are TGTGCCAGCAGCGTAGGTCAGCGGAATAGCTACAATGAGCAGTTCTTC. This sequence joins TRBV9 and TRBJ2-1, with a possible D match to TRBD2 (5 bases). V shed 0 bases and J shed 3 bases, with 13 bases lying between them. This CDR3 contains 16 residues. Germline-derived CDR1 and CDR2 are SGDLS and YYNGEE.

The chain recombines TRBV3-1 (or the pseudogene TRBV3-2) with TRBJ2-7; 8 bases are a match to TRBD1. Germline CDR1 LGHDT, CDR2 YNNKEL (reference sequence). V lost 1 base, J lost 3 bases, and 5 bases stayed unmatched. The CDR3 has 15 residues. DNA of the CDR3: TGTGCCAGCAGCCAAGCCCCGGGACAGGTCTACGAGCAGTACTTC. Translated: CASSQAPGQVYEQYF.

The chain employs TRBV5-4 and TRBJ1-4; D is possibly TRBD1 (5 bases). This CDR3 has 13 amino acids. The ends were cut back, 4 bases at V and 8 bases at J, with 12 bases in the middle. Germline V CDR1 and CDR2: SGHNT, YYREEE (reference sequence). The CDR3: CASSARGGEKLFF. CDR3 DNA sequence: TGTGCCAGCAGCGCCCGTGGGGGGGAAAAACTGTTTTTT. The entire variable domain, with the rest obtained from reference TRBV5-4 and TRBJ1-4, is as follows: ETGVTQSPTHLIKTRGQQVTLRCSSQSGHNTVSWYQQALGQGPQFIFQYYREEENGRGNFPPRFSGLQFPNYSSELNVNALELDDSALYLCASSARGGEKLFFGSGTQLSVL.

The rearrangement links TRBV5-1 to TRBJ1-1, with a weak D call TRBD1 (6 bases). V dropped 3 bases and J dropped 6 bases, with 15 bases sitting between them. The CDR3 length is 14 residues. The germline V gene encodes CDR1 SGHRS and CDR2 YFSETQ. Written as DNA, the CDR3 is TGCGCCAGCAGCTCGGTCGGACAGTCCGCTGAAGCTTTCTTT. This encodes CASSSVGQSAEAFF.